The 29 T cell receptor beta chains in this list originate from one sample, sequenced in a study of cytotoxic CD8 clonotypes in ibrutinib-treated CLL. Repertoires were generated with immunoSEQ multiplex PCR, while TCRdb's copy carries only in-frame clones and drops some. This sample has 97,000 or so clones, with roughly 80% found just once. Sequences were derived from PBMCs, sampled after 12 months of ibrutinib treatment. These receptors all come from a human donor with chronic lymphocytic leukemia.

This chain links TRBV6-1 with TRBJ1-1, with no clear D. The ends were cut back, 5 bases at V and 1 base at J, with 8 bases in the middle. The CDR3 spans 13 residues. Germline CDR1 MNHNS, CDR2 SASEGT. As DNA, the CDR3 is TGTGCCAGCAGTTTCGACAAGAACACTGAAGCTTTCTTT. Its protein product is CASSFDKNTEAFF.

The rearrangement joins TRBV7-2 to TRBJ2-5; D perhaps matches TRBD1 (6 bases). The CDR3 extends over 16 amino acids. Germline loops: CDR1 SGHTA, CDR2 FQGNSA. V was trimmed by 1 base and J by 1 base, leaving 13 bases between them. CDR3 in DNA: TGTGCCAGCAGCTTAGGTCAGGCCAGGGGCCAAGAGACCCAGTACTTC. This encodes CASSLGQARGQETQYF. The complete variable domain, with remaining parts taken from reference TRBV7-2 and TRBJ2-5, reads GAGVSQSPSNKVTEKGKDVELRCDPISGHTALYWYRQSLGQGLEFLIYFQGNSAPDKSGLPSDRFSAERTGGSVSTLTIQRTQQEDSAVYLCASSLGQARGQETQYFGPGTRLLVL.

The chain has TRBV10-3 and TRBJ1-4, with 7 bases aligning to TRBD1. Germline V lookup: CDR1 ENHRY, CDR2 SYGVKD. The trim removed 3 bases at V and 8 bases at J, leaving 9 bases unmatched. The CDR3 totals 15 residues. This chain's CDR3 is CAISDGGGPVEKLFF. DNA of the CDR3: TGTGCCATCAGTGACGGAGGGGGCCCGGTCGAAAAACTGTTTTTT.

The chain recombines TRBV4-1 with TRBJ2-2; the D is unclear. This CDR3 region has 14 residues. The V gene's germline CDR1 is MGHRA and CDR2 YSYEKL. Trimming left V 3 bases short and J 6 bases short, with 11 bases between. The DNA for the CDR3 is TGCGCCAGCAGCCATCAATTTGGGGCCGGGGAGCTGTTTTTT. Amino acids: CASSHQFGAGELFF.

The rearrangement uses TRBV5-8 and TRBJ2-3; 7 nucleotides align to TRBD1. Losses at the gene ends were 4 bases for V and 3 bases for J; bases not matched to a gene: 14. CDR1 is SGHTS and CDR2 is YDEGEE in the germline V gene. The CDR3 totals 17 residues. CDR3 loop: CASSLVTGIGLTDTQYF. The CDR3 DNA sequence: TGTGCCAGCAGCCTGGTGACAGGGATCGGATTGACAGATACGCAGTATTTT. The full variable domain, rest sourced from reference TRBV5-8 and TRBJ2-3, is EAGVTQSPTHLIKTRGQQATLRCSPISGHTSVYWYQQALGLGLQFLLWYDEGEERNRGNFPPRFSGRQFPNYSSELNVNALELEDSALYLCASSLVTGIGLTDTQYFGPGTRLTVL.

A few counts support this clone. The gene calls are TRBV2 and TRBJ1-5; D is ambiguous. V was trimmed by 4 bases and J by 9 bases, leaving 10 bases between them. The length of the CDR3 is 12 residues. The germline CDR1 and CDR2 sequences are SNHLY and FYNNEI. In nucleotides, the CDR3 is TGTGCCAGCAGTGTGGCAGATCGGCCCCAGCATTTT. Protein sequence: CASSVADRPQHF.

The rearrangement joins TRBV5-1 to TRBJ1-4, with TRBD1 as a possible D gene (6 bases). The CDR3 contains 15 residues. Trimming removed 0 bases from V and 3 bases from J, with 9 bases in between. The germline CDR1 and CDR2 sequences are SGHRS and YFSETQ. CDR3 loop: CASSLGQGPNEKLFF. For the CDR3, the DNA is TGCGCCAGCAGCTTGGGGCAGGGGCCTAATGAAAAACTGTTTTTT.

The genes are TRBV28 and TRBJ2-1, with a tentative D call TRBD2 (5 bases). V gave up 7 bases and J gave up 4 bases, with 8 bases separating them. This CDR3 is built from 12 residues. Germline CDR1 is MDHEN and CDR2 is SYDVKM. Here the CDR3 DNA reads TGTGCCAGCATCGGAGGTTACAATGAGCAGTTCTTC. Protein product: CASIGGYNEQFF.

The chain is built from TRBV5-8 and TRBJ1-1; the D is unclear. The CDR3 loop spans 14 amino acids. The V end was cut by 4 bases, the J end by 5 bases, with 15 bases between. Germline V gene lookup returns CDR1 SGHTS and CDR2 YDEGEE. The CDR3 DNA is TGTGCCAGCAGCGGCTCCCGTGGCCCGACTGAAGCTTTCTTT. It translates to CASSGSRGPTEAFF. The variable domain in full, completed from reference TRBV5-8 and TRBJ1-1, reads EAGVTQSPTHLIKTRGQQATLRCSPISGHTSVYWYQQALGLGLQFLLWYDEGEERNRGNFPPRFSGRQFPNYSSELNVNALELEDSALYLCASSGSRGPTEAFFGQGTRLTVV.

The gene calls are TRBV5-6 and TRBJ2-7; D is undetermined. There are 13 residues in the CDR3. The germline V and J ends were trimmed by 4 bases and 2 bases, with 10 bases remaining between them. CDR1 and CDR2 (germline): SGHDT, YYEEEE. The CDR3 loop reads CASSLGNPYEQYF. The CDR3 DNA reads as TGTGCCAGCAGCCTGGGCAATCCCTACGAGCAGTACTTC.

The CDR3 is CATSRDRNTEAFF. CDR3 nucleotides: TGTGCCACCAGCAGAGACAGGAACACTGAAGCTTTCTTT. This chain links TRBV15 with TRBJ1-1; no reliable D call. Trimming removed 0 bases at V and 1 base at J, with 3 bases between. There are 13 residues in the CDR3. Germline assignment: CDR1 LNHNV and CDR2 YYDKDF (reference sequence). Combining the CDR3 with reference TRBV15 and TRBJ1-1 gives the whole variable domain DAMVIQNPRYQVTQFGKPVTLSCSQTLNHNVMYWYQQKSSQAPKLLFHYYDKDFNNEADTPDNFQSRRPNTSFCFLDIRSPGLGDTAMYLCATSRDRNTEAFFGQGTRLTVV.

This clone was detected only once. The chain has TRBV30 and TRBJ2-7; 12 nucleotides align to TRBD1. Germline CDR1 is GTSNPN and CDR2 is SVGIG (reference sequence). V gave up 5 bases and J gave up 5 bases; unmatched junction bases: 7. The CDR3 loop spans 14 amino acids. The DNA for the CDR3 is TGTGCCTGGGAGCCGGGACAGGGGGCCAACGAGCAGTACTTC. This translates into CAWEPGQGANEQYF. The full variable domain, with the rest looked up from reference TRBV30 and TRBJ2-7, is SQTIHQWPATLVQPVGSPLSLECTVEGTSNPNLYWYRQAAGRGLQLLFYSVGIGQISSEVPQNLSASRPQDRQFILSSKKLLLSDSGFYLCAWEPGQGANEQYFGPGTRLTVT.

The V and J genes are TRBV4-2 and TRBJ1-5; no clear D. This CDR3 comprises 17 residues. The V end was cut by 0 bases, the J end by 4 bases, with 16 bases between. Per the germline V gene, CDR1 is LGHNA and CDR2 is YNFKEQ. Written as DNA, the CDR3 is TGTGCCAGCAGCCAAGATTTATCCACACAAATTAATCAGCCCCAGCATTTT. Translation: CASSQDLSTQINQPQHF.

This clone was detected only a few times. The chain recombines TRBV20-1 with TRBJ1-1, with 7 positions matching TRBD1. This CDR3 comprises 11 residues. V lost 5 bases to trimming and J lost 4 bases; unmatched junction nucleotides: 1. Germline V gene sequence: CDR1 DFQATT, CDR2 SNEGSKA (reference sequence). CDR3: CSAPGGTEAFF. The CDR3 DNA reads TGCAGTGCTCCAGGGGGCACTGAAGCTTTCTTT.

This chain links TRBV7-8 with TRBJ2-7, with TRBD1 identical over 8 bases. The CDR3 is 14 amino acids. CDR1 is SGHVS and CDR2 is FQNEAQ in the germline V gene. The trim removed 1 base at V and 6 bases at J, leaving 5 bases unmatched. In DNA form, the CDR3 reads TGTGCCAGCAGCTTAGGGACAGGGACCTTCGAGCAGTACTTC. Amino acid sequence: CASSLGTGTFEQYF.

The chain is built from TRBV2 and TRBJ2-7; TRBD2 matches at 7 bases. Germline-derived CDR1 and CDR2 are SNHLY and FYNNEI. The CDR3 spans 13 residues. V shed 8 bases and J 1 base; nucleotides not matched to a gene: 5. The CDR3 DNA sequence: TGTGCCAGCGCCCTAGCGGAATCCTACGAGCAGTACTTC. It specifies CASALAESYEQYF. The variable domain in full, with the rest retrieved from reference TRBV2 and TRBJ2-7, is EPEVTQTPSHQVTQMGQEVILRCVPISNHLYFYWYRQILGQKVEFLVSFYNNEISEKSEIFDDQFSVERPDGSNFTLKIRSTKLEDSAMYFCASALAESYEQYFGPGTRLTVT.

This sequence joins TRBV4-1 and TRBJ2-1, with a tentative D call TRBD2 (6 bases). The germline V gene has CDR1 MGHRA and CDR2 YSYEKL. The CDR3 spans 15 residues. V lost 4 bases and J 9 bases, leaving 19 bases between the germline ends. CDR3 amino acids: CASSPTPGGSGEQFF. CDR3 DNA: TGCGCCAGCAGCCCAACCCCCGGGGGTAGTGGTGAGCAGTTCTTC.

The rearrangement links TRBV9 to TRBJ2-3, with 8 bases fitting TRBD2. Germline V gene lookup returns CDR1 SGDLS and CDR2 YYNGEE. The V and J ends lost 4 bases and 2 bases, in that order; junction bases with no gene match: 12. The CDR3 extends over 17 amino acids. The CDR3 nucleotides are TGTGCCAGCAGCTTTACCGGGGGGGCATCAGACACAGATACGCAGTATTTT. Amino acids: CASSFTGGASDTDTQYF.

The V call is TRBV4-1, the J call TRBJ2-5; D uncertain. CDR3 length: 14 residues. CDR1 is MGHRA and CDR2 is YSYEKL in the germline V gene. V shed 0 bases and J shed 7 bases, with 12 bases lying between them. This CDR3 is CASSQDALESTQYF. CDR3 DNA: TGCGCCAGCAGCCAAGATGCCCTGGAGTCGACCCAGTACTTC.

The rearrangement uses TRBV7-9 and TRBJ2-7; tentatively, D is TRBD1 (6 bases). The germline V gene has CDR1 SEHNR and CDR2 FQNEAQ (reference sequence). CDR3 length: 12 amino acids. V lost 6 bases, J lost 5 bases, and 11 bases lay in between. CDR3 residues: CASRIAGDEQYF. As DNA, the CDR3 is TGTGCCAGCAGAATAGCAGGGGACGAGCAGTACTTC. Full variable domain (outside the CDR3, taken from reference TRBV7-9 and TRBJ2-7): DTGVSQNPRHKITKRGQNVTFRCDPISEHNRLYWYRQTLGQGPEFLTYFQNEAQLEKSRLLSDRFSAERPKGSFSTLEIQRTEQGDSAMYLCASRIAGDEQYFGPGTRLTVT.

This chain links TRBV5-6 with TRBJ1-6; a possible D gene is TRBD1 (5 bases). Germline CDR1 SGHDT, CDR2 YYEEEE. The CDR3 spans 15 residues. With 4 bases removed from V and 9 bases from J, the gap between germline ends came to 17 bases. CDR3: CASSPRGGVASPLHF. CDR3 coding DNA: TGTGCCAGCAGCCCCCGCGGGGGGGTTGCTTCACCCCTCCACTTT.

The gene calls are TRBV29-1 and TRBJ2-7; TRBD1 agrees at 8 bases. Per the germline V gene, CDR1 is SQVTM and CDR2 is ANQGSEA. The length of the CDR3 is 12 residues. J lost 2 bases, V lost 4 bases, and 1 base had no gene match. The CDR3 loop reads CSVVGQAYEQYF. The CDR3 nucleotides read TGCAGCGTTGTGGGACAGGCCTACGAGCAGTACTTC.

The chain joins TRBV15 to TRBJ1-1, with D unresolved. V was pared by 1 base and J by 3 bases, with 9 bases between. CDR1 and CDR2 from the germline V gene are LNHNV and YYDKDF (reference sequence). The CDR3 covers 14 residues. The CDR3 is CATSRGEEHTEAFF. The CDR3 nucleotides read TGTGCCACCAGCAGAGGGGAGGAACACACTGAAGCTTTCTTT. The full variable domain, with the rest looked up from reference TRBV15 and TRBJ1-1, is DAMVIQNPRYQVTQFGKPVTLSCSQTLNHNVMYWYQQKSSQAPKLLFHYYDKDFNNEADTPDNFQSRRPNTSFCFLDIRSPGLGDTAMYLCATSRGEEHTEAFFGQGTRLTVV.

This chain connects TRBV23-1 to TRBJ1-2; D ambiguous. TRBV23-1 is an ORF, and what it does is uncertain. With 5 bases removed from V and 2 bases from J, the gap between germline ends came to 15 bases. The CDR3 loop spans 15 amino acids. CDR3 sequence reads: CASSSDGPPNYGYTF. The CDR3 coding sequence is TGCGCCAGCAGTTCCGACGGACCACCGAACTATGGCTACACCTTC.

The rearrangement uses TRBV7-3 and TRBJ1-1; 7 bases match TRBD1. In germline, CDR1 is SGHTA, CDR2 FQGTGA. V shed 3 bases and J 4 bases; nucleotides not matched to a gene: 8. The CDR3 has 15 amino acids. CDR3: CASSLNRGSSTEAFF. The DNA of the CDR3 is TGTGCCAGCAGCTTGAACAGGGGATCGAGCACTGAAGCTTTCTTT.

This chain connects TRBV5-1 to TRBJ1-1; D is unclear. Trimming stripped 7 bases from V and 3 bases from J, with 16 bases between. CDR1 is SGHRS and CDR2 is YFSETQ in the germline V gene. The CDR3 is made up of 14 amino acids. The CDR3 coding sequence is TGCGCCAGCGAACCGGAGCCGGGAGACACTGAAGCTTTCTTT. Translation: CASEPEPGDTEAFF.

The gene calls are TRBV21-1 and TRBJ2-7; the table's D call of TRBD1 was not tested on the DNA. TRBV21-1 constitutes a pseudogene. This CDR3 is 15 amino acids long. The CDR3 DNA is TGTGCTACAGGAAGAGGACAGGGGAAACACTACGAGCAGTACTTC. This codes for CATGRGQGKHYEQYF.

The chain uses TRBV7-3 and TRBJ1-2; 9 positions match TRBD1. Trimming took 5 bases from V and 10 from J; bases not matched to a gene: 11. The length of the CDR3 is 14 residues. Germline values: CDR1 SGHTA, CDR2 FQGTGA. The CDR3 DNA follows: TGTGCCAGCAGCCCTCCCGGGACAGGGTTCCCCTACACCTTC. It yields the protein CASSPPGTGFPYTF.

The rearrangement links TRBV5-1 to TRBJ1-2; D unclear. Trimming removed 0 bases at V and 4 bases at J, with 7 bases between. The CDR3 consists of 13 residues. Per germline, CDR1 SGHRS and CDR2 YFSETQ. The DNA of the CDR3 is TGCGCCAGCAGCTTGGCGGCAGTCTATGGCTACACCTTC. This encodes CASSLAAVYGYTF.